This TCR beta chain stems from a study of human T cells and chemical hapten exposure. Time point described: patch test 1, 2 weeks after DPC sensitization. Treatment here: therapeutic diphenylcyclopropenone sensitization with weekly scalp DPC. In TCRdb, the RACE reads were re-called with MiXCR into one record per CDR3 protein. Found here are roughly 380,000 distinct CDR3 sequences, around 5% of them singletons; the top ten hold 2% to 2.5%. This CDR3 is 16 amino acids long. The junction had 8 bases not matched to a gene; V was cut back by 2 bases and J by 6 bases. Germline assignment: CDR1 KGHDR and CDR2 SFDVKD. The sample holds a few counts of this clonotype.

The specimen comprised whole blood, sampled in connection with sensitization to the hapten diphenylcyclopropenone (DPC). The source is a woman aged 45-59 years with alopecia areata. Some clones in this sample may be carry-over from other donors' samples. This chain connects TRBV24-1 to TRBJ2-3; 9 bases match TRBD1. The CDR3 DNA is TGTGCCACCAGTGATTCCGGGACAGGGTCATTCGATACGCAGTATTTT. Its protein is CATSDSGTGSFDTQYF.